The sequence of this T cell receptor (beta chain) was determined in a study of T cell responses to AZD1222 COVID-19 vaccine (dated by TCRdb to the early 2020s). The study in broad terms: AZD1222 recipients whose second dose came at about 4 weeks and those whose second dose came at about 12 weeks were combined into one group, since spike-specific TCR depth and breadth did not differ between the two schedules. Trial participants were enrolled by age into subgroups of 18-55, 56-69 and 70-plus years, and about 150, 27 and 61 TCR-sequenced participants, respectively, were included in these subgroups. TCR sequencing covered approximately 230 trial participants: approximately 200 given two doses of AZD1222 and 26 given two doses of MenACWY control vaccine.

The CDR3 regions of human TCRbeta chains were analyzed by immunosequencing. The authors' pipeline ran thus. TCRs in the repertoires were compared against a reference library of SARS-CoV-2-specific TCRs that had been generated with the MIRA antigen-specificity platform. Breadth was defined as the fraction of unique TCRs that were SARS-CoV-2-associated, and depth was defined as the fraction of total T cells that were SARS-CoV-2-associated. Using the MIRA data, every spike-specific TCR was mapped to the spike region that the TCR reacted to and assigned to either a CD4 or a CD8 class. Log10-transformed breadth and depth values were compared by one-way ANOVA with Sidak's multiple comparisons tests. TCRdb's version of the immuneACCESS table is confined to in-frame rearrangements and falls short of the full clone set. An unresolved V gene accounts for under half of the shortfall where checked; the remainder is of unknown origin. V, J and clone size are taken as reported in that table, and D and trimming were inferred from the DNA itself. This sample comprises 150,000 to 200,000 clones, 80% to 95% of them detected only once. The top ten constitute less than 2.5% of the sample.

Explained via the paper, the time point label denotes: baseline before first vaccination. The vaccinee samples were drawn from two UK trials, COV001 and COV002, one of which was a single-blind randomized controlled phase 2/3 trial testing AZD1222 (ChAdOx1 nCoV-19) in healthy adults. Trial participant PBMC samples were collected at day 0 and day 28 after the second dose for TCRbeta chain sequencing. Findings and caveats that apply to the study as a whole: Conclusions about previously exposed vaccinees are limited because only five to seven AZD1222 recipients were SARS-CoV-2 seropositive at baseline. Participants were mostly white British, with more females than males. The authors suggested clonal diversity may have been underestimated. Vaccine-associated CD4 TCRs spanned the whole spike protein, with dominant responses in regions 160-218 and 743-854. Reportedly, almost half of the unique spike-specific TCRs recognized epitopes lying outside the regions that are mutated in the B.1.351 and B.1.1.7 variants. Because no day 14 peak-response samples were available, repertoires were characterized only after the peak T cell response. After two AZD1222 doses, spike-specific TCR breadth and depth were significantly higher than at day 0 and than in MenACWY recipients. The 56-69-year group was small, and its depth increase did not reach significance, likely because of low power.

For this clone: Its binding antigen is unknown. Nothing much larger sits one base from this clone, and base qualities are not available.

Sample: peripheral blood, taken on day 0 of AZD1222 vaccination. This clonotype was sampled from an adult in good health.

The DNA is as follows: TGCGCCAGCAGCTTGGACGGAGCCCTAGGGGATCAGCCCCAGCATTTT. Translated, it gives CASSLDGALGDQPQHF. The chain was built from TRBV5-1 and TRBJ1-5; TRBD1 is perhaps the D gene, given 5 matching bases. From its cysteine to its phenylalanine, the CDR3 spans 16 amino acids. Of the read, only the CDR3 DNA is kept; its 48 bases are in frame from base 1. Relative to germline, V is 0 bases shorter and J is 5 bases shorter, with 15 bases between their ends. CDR1 and CDR2 are read off the germline V gene as SGHRS and YFSETQ. Supplemented by the reference TRBV5-1 and TRBJ1-5 proteins around the CDR3, the complete variable domain is KAGVTQTPRYLIKTRGQQVTLSCSPISGHRSVSWYQQTPGQGLQFLFEYFSETQRNKGNFPGRFSGRQFSNSRSEMNVSTLELGDSALYLCASSLDGALGDQPQHFGDGTRLSIL.